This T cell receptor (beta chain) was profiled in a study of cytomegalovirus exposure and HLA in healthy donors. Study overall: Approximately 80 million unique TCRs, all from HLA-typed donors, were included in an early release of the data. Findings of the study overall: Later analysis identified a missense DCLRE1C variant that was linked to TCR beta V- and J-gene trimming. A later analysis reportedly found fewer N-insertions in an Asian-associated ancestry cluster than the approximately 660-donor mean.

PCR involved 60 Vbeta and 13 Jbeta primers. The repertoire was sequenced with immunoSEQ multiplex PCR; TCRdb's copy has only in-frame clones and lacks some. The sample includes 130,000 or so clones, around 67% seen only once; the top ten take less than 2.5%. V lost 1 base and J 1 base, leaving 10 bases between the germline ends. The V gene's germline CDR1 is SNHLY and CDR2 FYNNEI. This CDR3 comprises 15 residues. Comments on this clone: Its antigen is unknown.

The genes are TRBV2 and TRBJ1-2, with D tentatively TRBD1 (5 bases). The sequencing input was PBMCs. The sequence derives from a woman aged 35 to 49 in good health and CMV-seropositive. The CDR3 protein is CASSEDRTLNYGYTF. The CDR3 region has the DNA TGTGCCAGCAGTGAAGACAGGACGCTTAACTATGGCTACACCTTC.